Detailed here is one T cell receptor beta chain. The sample originates from a study of blood T cells in healthy people across ages. V was cut by 1 base and J by 6 bases, with 14 bases left in between. Germline lookup yields CDR1 SGHTA and CDR2 FQGNSA. The CDR3 runs 15 residues. Peripheral blood samples of about 10 milliliters were drawn from each donor. The study isolated at least 6 million PBMCs from each sample. Primers used in a second PCR of about 6 to 11 cycles were a sample-barcoded 5' primer and a J-beta primer mix. Researchers report that each sample yielded at least 3 million CDR3-containing paired-end reads. TCRdb itself ran the 5' RACE reads through MiXCR, one entry per CDR3 protein. The data contain more than 650,000 distinct CDR3 sequences, roughly 20% of them singletons.

The J gene is TRBJ2-3, the V gene TRBV7-2, with D perhaps being TRBD1 or TRBD2 (6 bases each). The sequence derives from a man aged 70 or older in good health. Sequenced input: blood. The CDR3 DNA is TGTGCCAGCAGCTTAGGAAGGGGGGTTTGGGATACGCAGTATTTT. This translates into CASSLGRGVWDTQYF.